This T cell receptor (beta chain) was retrieved from a study of cytomegalovirus exposure and HLA in healthy donors. In germline, CDR1 is GTSNPN, CDR2 SVGIG (reference sequence). The CDR3 has 16 amino acids. Between the trimmed V and J ends, which lost 2 bases and 4 bases, there was a span of 19 bases. Repertoires were generated with immunoSEQ multiplex PCR, while TCRdb's copy carries only in-frame clones and drops some. The data contain 120,000 to 150,000 clones, 85% to 90% of them singletons. Input material: PBMCs. The chain has TRBV30 and TRBJ2-3, with TRBD2 as a possible D gene (6 bases). The source is a woman aged 18-29 years in good health and CMV-seropositive. CDR3 amino acids: CAWSIAGTGESDTQYF. CDR3 in DNA: TGTGCCTGGAGTATCGCCGGGACTGGGGAGTCAGATACGCAGTATTTT.